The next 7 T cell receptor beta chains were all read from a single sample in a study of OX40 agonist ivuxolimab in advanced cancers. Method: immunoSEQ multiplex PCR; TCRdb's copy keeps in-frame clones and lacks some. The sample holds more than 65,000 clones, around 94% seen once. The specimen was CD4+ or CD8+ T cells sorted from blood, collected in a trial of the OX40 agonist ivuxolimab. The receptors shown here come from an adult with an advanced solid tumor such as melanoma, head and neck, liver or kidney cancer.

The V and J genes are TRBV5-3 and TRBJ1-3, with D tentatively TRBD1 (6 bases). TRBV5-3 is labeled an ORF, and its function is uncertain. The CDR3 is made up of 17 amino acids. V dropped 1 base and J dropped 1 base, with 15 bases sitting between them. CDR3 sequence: CARSLNPGQISGNTIYF. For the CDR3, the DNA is TGTGCCAGAAGCTTGAATCCTGGACAGATATCTGGAAACACCATATATTTT.

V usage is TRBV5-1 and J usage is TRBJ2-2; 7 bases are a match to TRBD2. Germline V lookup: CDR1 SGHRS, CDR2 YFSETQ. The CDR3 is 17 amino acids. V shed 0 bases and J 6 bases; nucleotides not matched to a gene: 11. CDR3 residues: CASSLAVGLEFAGELFF. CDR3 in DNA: TGCGCCAGCAGCTTGGCCGTAGGACTAGAGTTTGCCGGGGAGCTGTTTTTT.

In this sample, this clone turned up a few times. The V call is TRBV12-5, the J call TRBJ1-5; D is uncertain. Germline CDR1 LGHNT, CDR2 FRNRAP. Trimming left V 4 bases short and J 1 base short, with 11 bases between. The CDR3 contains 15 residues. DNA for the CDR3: TGTGCTAGTGGTTCGACGGAGTCGAGCAATCAGCCCCAGCATTTT. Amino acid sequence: CASGSTESSNQPQHF.

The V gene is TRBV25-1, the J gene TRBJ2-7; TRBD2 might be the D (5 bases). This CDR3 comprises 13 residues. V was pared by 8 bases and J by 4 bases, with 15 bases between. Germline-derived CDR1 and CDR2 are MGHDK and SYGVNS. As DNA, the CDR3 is TGTGCCAGCCCCCACAAGGGAGTGTACGAGCAGTACTTC. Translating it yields CASPHKGVYEQYF.

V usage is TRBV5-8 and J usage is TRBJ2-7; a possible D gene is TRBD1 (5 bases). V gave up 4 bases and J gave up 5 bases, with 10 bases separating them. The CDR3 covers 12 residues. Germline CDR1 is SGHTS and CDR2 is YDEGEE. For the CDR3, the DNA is TGTGCCAGCAGCCAGGGTCAGAACGAGCAGTACTTC. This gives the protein CASSQGQNEQYF.

CDR3 nucleotides: TGTGCCACCCTACCTAGCGGGTCCTACAATGAGCAGTTCTTC. Protein product: CATLPSGSYNEQFF. V is TRBV2 and J is TRBJ2-1; 8 positions match TRBD2. The germline V gene encodes CDR1 SNHLY and CDR2 FYNNEI. The CDR3 runs 14 residues. Unmatched junction bases numbered 6, after V lost 10 bases and J lost 1 base.

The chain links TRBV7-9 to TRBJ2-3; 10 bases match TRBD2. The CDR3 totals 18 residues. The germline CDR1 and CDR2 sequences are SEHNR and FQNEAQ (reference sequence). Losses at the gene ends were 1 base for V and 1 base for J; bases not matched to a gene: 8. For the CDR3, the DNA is TGTGCCAGCAGCTTAGAGGCTAGCGGGAGTGTAGGCACAGATACGCAGTATTTT. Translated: CASSLEASGSVGTDTQYF.